This TCR beta chain was sequenced during a study of metastatic and nonmetastatic thyroid tumors. Study-level information: Repertoires from malignant and benign thyroid patients were compared across blood and tumor or nodule tissue. Study-wide findings and caveats: As reported, TCR beta diversity in blood and tumor was significantly higher in malignant thyroid tumors than in benign nodules.

By sample share, this clone is medium-sized. Its antigen is not identified. CDR1 and CDR2 from the germline V gene are MNHNS and SASEGT. V lost 8 bases to trimming and J lost 5 bases, with 9 bases between them. The CDR3 runs 11 residues. In the study's own analysis: CDR3 was compared across clinicopathological groups, and the resulting differences were used to build a distant-metastasis classifier for papillary thyroid cancer. With MiXCR, TCRdb reprocessed the PCR reads. TCRdb, rather than the study authors, made the V and J calls. The sample lists about 23,000 clones; around 20% were seen once. Among the patients, none had received any treatment before thyroid surgery.

Sequences were obtained from blood. The TCR comes from a male donor with papillary thyroid cancer or a benign thyroid nodule (not recorded which). Some clones in this sample may be carry-over from other donors' samples. The rearrangement joins TRBV6-1 to TRBJ1-2; D is uncertain. This CDR3 is CASSTRYGYTF. For the CDR3, the DNA is TGTGCCAGCTCAACTCGATATGGCTACACCTTC.